The 18 T cell receptor beta chains in this list originate from one sample, sequenced in a study of blood T cell repertoires in COVID-19 (TCRdb year 2020). Libraries were made using the immunoSEQ multiplex PCR assay. TCRdb took this table from immuneACCESS and kept in-frame rearrangements with V and J called. Such tables lack part of the clones; where checked against another copy, unresolved V genes explain under half of the gap, and the rest is unexplained. The sample table holds fewer than 350,000 clones, of which roughly 85% were seen once. The top ten constitute around 5.8% of the sample. The sample was PBMCs or T cells enriched from blood (not recorded which). The receptors derive from a woman in her thirties or forties who had recovered from COVID-19.

J is TRBJ1-2 and V is TRBV6-2 or TRBV6-3; D not resolved. There are 17 residues in the CDR3. The V gene lost 4 bases and the J gene lost 4 bases, with 22 bases spanning the gap. Germline-derived CDR1 and CDR2 are MNHEY and SVGEGT. Here the CDR3 reads CASSSSPQAATIYGYTF. CDR3 nucleotides: TGTGCCAGCAGTTCCTCCCCGCAGGCTGCTACCATCTATGGCTACACCTTC.

The chain has TRBV30 and TRBJ2-1, with TRBD2 matching over 9 bases. Trimming cost V 0 bases and J 15 bases; bases outside gene matches: 6. The CDR3 runs 12 residues. Germline CDR1 reads GTSNPN; CDR2 reads SVGIG (reference sequence). CDR3 sequence reads: CAWSVLAGVPFF. CDR3 DNA: TGTGCCTGGAGTGTATTAGCGGGAGTCCCGTTCTTC. The whole variable domain, filled in from reference TRBV30 and TRBJ2-1, reads SQTIHQWPATLVQPVGSPLSLECTVEGTSNPNLYWYRQAAGRGLQLLFYSVGIGQISSEVPQNLSASRPQDRQFILSSKKLLLSDSGFYLCAWSVLAGVPFFGPGTRLTVL.

The chain carries TRBV9 and TRBJ2-7, with 7 bases lining up with TRBD2. In germline, CDR1 is SGDLS, CDR2 YYNGEE. With V trimmed by 0 bases and J by 6 bases, 3 bases remained unmatched. CDR3 length equals 13 residues. CDR3 protein: CASSVGEGGEQYF. CDR3 coding DNA: TGTGCCAGCAGCGTAGGGGAGGGAGGCGAGCAGTACTTC.

Only one count was recorded for this clone. The chain has TRBV3-1 (or the pseudogene TRBV3-2) and TRBJ2-1, with a tentative D call TRBD2 (6 bases). V dropped 1 base and J dropped 7 bases, with 14 bases sitting between them. Germline V CDR1 and CDR2: LGHDT, YNNKEL (reference sequence). This CDR3 region has 15 residues. The CDR3 DNA sequence: TGTGCCAGCAGCCAAGCCCGGGAGTGGGAAAATGAGCAGTTCTTC. Its translation: CASSQAREWENEQFF.

This clone was counted between two and nine times. This sequence joins TRBV4-2 and TRBJ2-1; TRBD2 matches at 12 bases. The CDR3 is made up of 17 amino acids. From germline, CDR1 is LGHNA and CDR2 YNFKEQ. V lost 0 bases, J lost 9 bases, and 9 bases stayed unmatched. The CDR3 coding sequence is TGTGCCAGCAGCCAAGAGGAACTAGCGGGAGGTCGCGGTGAGCAGTTCTTC. Its translation is CASSQEELAGGRGEQFF.

The table lists this clone with a count of one. The chain employs TRBV19 and TRBJ2-7; 9 nucleotides line up with TRBD1. CDR3 length equals 16 residues. The V gene end was trimmed by 4 bases and the J gene end by 2 bases; junction bases not matched to a gene: 9. Germline values: CDR1 LNHDA, CDR2 SQIVND (reference sequence). For the CDR3, the DNA is TGTGCCAGTAGTAGCCGTGACAGGGGGAACACCTACGAGCAGTACTTC. As protein: CASSSRDRGNTYEQYF. The full variable domain, with the rest looked up from reference TRBV19 and TRBJ2-7, is DGGITQSPKYLFRKEGQNVTLSCEQNLNHDAMYWYRQDPGQGLRLIYYSQIVNDFQKGDIAEGYSVSREKKESFPLTVTSAQKNPTAFYLCASSSRDRGNTYEQYFGPGTRLTVT.

The rearrangement uses TRBV2 and TRBJ2-4; 12 bases map to TRBD2. Per germline, CDR1 SNHLY and CDR2 FYNNEI. The ends lost 6 bases at V and 8 bases at J; junction bases unmatched: 8. The CDR3 has 15 residues. The CDR3 DNA is TGTGCCAGCAGCCTCCCGACTAGCGGGAGTGACATTCAGTACTTC. Its protein product is CASSLPTSGSDIQYF.

The chain is built from TRBV27 and TRBJ1-6; D is unclear. Trimming cost V 0 bases and J 0 bases, with 9 bases left between them. This CDR3 is 17 amino acids long. CDR1 is MNHEY and CDR2 is SMNVEV in the germline V gene (reference sequence). CDR3 DNA sequence: TGTGCCAGCAGTTTATCGGTCTCAGGCTCCTATAATTCACCCCTCCACTTT. Translation: CASSLSVSGSYNSPLHF.

This chain joins TRBV11-2 and TRBJ2-6; 10 bases map to TRBD2. Germline trimming cut 1 base from V and 0 bases from J; bases unmatched to any gene: 6. CDR1 SGHAT and CDR2 FQNNGV come from the germline V gene. This CDR3 region has 19 residues. The CDR3 nucleotides read TGTGCCAGCAGCTTAGGGGCGACTAGCGGGCCCTCTGGGGCCAACGTCCTGACTTTC. This sequence encodes CASSLGATSGPSGANVLTF.

This sequence joins TRBV3-1 (or the pseudogene TRBV3-2) and TRBJ2-5, with D possibly TRBD2 on 7 matching bases. Germline V gives CDR1 LGHDT, CDR2 YNNKEL (reference sequence). This CDR3 comprises 15 residues. Trimming cost V 3 bases and J 7 bases, with 18 bases left between them. This CDR3 is CASSHARGGSGTQYF. CDR3 coding DNA: TGTGCCAGCAGCCACGCGAGGGGGGGGTCCGGGACCCAGTACTTC.

The chain joins TRBV7-9 to TRBJ2-2; a possible D gene is TRBD1 (5 bases). Germline CDR1 reads SEHNR; CDR2 reads FQNEAQ (reference sequence). The CDR3 length is 15 residues. The V gene lost 0 bases and the J gene lost 0 bases, with 5 bases spanning the gap. The CDR3 nucleotides read TGTGCCAGCAGCTTAGCAGGGGCGAACACCGGGGAGCTGTTTTTT. This sequence encodes CASSLAGANTGELFF.

The rearrangement joins TRBV5-1 to TRBJ1-6, with a weak D call TRBD1 (6 bases). In germline, CDR1 is SGHRS, CDR2 YFSETQ. V gave up 4 bases and J gave up 10 bases, with 18 bases separating them. CDR3 length: 15 amino acids. CDR3 nucleotide sequence: TGCGCCAGCAGCCCCGAGACAGGCCGGGGCTCACCCCTCCACTTT. Its protein is CASSPETGRGSPLHF.

V usage is TRBV28 and J usage is TRBJ2-7, with D possibly being TRBD2 (6 bases). V lost 1 base and J 6 bases, leaving 10 bases between the germline ends. Germline CDR1 and CDR2: MDHEN and SYDVKM. This CDR3 contains 13 residues. The CDR3 nucleotides read TGTGCCAGCAGTTTATACGGAGGGCTCGAGCAGTACTTC. The encoded protein is CASSLYGGLEQYF.

The chain uses TRBV28 and TRBJ1-6, with a tentative D call TRBD1 (5 bases). This CDR3 contains 15 residues. The ends were cut back, 2 bases at V and 10 bases at J, with 15 bases in the middle. Germline CDR1 MDHEN, CDR2 SYDVKM. This CDR3 is CASSLTEGKYSPLHF. The DNA for the CDR3 is TGTGCCAGCAGTTTAACGGAGGGGAAGTACTCACCCCTCCACTTT.

This clone was seen just once. The chain recombines TRBV7-3 with TRBJ2-2; 11 bases line up with TRBD2. V lost 5 bases to trimming and J lost 4 bases; unmatched junction nucleotides: 6. CDR1 and CDR2 (germline): SGHTA, FQGTGA. This CDR3 region has 16 residues. CDR3 region: CASSLTSGRPTGELFF. The CDR3, as DNA: TGTGCCAGCAGCCTCACTAGCGGGAGACCCACCGGGGAGCTGTTTTTT.

This chain links TRBV7-2 with TRBJ2-1, with 9 bases matching TRBD2. The CDR3 runs 16 residues. The germline V gene has CDR1 SGHTA and CDR2 FQGNSA. V shed 1 base, J shed 10 bases, and the junction held 11 bases outside the gene matches. In nucleotides, the CDR3 is TGTGCCAGCAGCTTAGGGCTAGCGGGAAGCTCATGGGAGCAGTTCTTC. It encodes CASSLGLAGSSWEQFF.

This chain connects TRBV7-2 to TRBJ2-2, with 7 positions matching TRBD2. Germline V lookup: CDR1 SGHTA, CDR2 FQGNSA. The V and J ends lost 5 bases and 2 bases, in that order; junction bases with no gene match: 8. This CDR3 contains 16 residues. In nucleotides, the CDR3 is TGTGCCAGCAGCCACCGGTCGGGACTAAACACCGGGGAGCTGTTTTTT. Translated: CASSHRSGLNTGELFF.

This chain links TRBV6-6 with TRBJ1-4; TRBD1 is a possible D gene (6 bases). The length of the CDR3 is 16 residues. The germline CDR1 and CDR2 sequences are MNHNY and SVGAGI (reference sequence). Trimming removed 6 bases from V and 8 bases from J, with 22 bases in between. The CDR3 DNA follows: TGTGCCAGCAGCTCCCCAGGTGGGCGGGGGCGAGAAAAACTGTTTTTT. It specifies CASSSPGGRGREKLFF.